This TCR beta chain was captured by sequencing in a study of T-cell memory formation after mild COVID-19. General study findings and limits: Among contracting clones, CD4+ were mainly CM/EM and CD8+ enriched in EMRA. The study detected some responding clones in pre-infection memory, suggesting cross-reactive memory joined.

This clonotype was recorded a few times. What it recognizes is unknown. TCR alpha and TCR beta cDNA libraries with sample barcodes and UMIs came from 5'RACE using constant-segment primers. One entry per CDR3 protein, called by TCRdb with MiXCR from the 5' RACE reads. The sample shows about 390,000 distinct CDR3 sequences, around a sixth of them seen only once. This CDR3 contains 14 residues. The V and J ends lost 3 bases and 2 bases respectively, with 9 bases between them. This sequence originates from a man younger than 35 who had mild COVID-19 (a few samples of this study predate the infection). Cell type and time point are not known. This chain links TRBV12-3 or TRBV12-4 with TRBJ2-3, with D maybe TRBD2 (5 bases). The sample taken for sequencing was PBMCs or a T cell subset sorted from them (not recorded which). As DNA, the CDR3 is TGTGCCAGCAGTTTTACGGACTTCACAGATACGCAGTATTTT. Amino acids: CASSFTDFTDTQYF.